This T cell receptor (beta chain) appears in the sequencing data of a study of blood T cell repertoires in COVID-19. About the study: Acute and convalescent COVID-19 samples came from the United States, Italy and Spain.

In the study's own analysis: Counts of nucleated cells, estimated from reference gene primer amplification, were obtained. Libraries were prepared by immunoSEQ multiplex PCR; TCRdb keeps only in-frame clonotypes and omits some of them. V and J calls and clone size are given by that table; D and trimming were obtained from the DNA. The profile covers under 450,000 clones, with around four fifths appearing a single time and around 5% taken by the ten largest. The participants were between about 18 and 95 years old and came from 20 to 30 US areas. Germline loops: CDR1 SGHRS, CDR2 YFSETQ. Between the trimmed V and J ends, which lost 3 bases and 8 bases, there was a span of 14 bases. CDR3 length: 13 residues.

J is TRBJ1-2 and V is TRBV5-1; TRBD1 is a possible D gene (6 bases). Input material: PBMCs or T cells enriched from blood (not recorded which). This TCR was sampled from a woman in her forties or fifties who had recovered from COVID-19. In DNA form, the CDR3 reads TGCGCCAGCAGCTCCTCAGGGGAGTACGGCTACACCTTC. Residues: CASSSSGEYGYTF.